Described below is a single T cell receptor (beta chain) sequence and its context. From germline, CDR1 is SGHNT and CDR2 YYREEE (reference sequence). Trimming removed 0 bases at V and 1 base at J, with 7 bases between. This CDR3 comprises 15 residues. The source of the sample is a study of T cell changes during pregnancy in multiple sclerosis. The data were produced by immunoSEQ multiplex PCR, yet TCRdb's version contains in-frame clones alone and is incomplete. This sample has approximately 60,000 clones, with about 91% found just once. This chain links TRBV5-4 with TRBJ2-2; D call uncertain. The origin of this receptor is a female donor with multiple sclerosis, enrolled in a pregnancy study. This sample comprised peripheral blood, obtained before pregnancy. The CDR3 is CASSLDSLNTGELFF. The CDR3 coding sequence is TGTGCCAGCAGCTTGGACTCCTTGAACACCGGGGAGCTGTTTTTT.